This T cell receptor beta chain was documented in a study of shared clonotypes between healthy human individuals. Study context: Plates per donor: three CD4 naive, three CD4 memory, two CD8 naive, one CD8 memory.

Findings and limits, study-wide: Among donors, the sharing of clonotypes was expected to be influenced by sequencing depth. Naive subsets generally exceeded memory subsets in estimated richness.

The input for sorted-subset replicate PCRs was around 0.2 ug DNA, tens of thousands of T cell genomes. This table comes from immunoSEQ multiplex PCR, and its TCRdb copy is limited to in-frame clones, with some not included. The repertoire holds roughly 2.1 million clones, with approximately 94% as singletons. The CDR3 sequence is 13 residues long. CDR1 and CDR2 (germline): LGHNA, YSLEER. Trimming stripped 4 bases from V and 5 bases from J, with 12 bases between. Concerning this clone itself: The antigen is undetermined.

CD45RO negativity and positive selection for CCR7 defined naive CD8 cells, a population that excluded terminally differentiated effector memory CD45RA+ cells. This clonotype was obtained from a young man in good health. Some clones in this sample may be carry-over from other donors' samples. This rearrangement joins TRBV4-3 to TRBJ2-7; perhaps TRBD1 as D (6 bases). The specimen sequenced was naive CD8+ T cells from PBMCs. The DNA of the CDR3 is TGCGCCAGCAGCCGGGGGACAACGGACGAGCAGTACTTC. As protein: CASSRGTTDEQYF.